This T cell receptor (beta chain) was observed in a study of patients and donors after allogeneic stem cell transplantation. This CDR3 region has 15 residues. Trimming at V came to 4 bases and at J to 4 bases, leaving 5 bases not matched to a gene. In germline, CDR1 is SGHRS, CDR2 YFSETQ. This clonotype was seen just once. MiXCR, run by TCRdb on the RT-PCR reads, gives a single entry per CDR3 protein. The sample carries 200,000 to 250,000 distinct CDR3 sequences, about 38% recorded once. The sequencing sample was made of blood, either unsorted or a sorted T cell fraction (not recorded which). This receptor was identified in a human donor who was either an allogeneic HSCT recipient or a stem cell or donor lymphocyte infusion donor (not recorded which). It is not recorded whose cells these are; they may come from a transplant donor. The chain recombines TRBV5-1 with TRBJ2-2; TRBD1 agrees at 9 bases. For the CDR3, the DNA is TGCGCCAGCAGCATAGGACAGGGGCCCACCGGGGAGCTGTTTTTT. It yields the protein CASSIGQGPTGELFF.